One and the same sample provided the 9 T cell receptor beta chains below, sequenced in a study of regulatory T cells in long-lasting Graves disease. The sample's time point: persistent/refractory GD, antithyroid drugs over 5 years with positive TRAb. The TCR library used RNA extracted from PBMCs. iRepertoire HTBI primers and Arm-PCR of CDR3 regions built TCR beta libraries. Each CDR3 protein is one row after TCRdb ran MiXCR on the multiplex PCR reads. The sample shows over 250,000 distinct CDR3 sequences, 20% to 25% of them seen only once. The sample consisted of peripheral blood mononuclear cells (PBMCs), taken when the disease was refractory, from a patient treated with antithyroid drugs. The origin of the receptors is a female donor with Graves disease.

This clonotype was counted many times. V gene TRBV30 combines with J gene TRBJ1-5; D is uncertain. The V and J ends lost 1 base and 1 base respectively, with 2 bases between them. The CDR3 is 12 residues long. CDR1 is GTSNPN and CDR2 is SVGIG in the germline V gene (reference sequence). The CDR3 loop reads CAWSDSNQPQHF. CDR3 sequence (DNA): TGTGCCTGGAGTGACAGCAATCAGCCCCAGCATTTT.

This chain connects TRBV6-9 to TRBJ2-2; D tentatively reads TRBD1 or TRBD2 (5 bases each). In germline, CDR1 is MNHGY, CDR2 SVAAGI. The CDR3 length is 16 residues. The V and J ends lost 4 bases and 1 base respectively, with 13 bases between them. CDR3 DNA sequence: TGTGCCAGCAGTTCAGGGTTAGCGAAGAACACCGGGGAGCTGTTTTTT. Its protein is CASSSGLAKNTGELFF.

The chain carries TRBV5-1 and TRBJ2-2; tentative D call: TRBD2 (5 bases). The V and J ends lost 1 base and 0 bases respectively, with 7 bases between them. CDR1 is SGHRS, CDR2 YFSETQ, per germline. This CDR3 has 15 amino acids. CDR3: CASSLLATNTGELFF. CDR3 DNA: TGCGCCAGCAGCTTGCTAGCTACGAACACCGGGGAGCTGTTTTTT.

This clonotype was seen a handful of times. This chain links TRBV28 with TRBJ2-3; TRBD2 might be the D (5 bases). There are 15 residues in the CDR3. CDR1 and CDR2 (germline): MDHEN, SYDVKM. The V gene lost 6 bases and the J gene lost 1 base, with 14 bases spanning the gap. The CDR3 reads CASSPRVGGTDTQYF. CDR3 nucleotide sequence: TGTGCCAGCAGCCCCCGGGTGGGAGGCACAGATACGCAGTATTTT.

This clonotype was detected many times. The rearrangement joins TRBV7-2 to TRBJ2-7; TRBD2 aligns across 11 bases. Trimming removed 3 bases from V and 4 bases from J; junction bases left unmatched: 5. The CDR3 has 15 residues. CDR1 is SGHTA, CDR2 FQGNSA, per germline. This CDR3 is CASSFTSGSVYEQYF. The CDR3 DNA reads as TGTGCCAGCAGCTTTACTAGCGGGAGTGTTTACGAGCAGTACTTC.

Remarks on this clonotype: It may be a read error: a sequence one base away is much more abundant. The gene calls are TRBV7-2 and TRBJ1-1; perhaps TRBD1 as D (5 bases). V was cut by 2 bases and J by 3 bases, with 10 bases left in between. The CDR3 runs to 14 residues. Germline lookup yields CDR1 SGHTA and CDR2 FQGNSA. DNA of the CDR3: TGTGCCAGCAGCTTAACAGGAAAGGACACTGAAGCTTTCTTT. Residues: CASSLTGKDTEAFF.

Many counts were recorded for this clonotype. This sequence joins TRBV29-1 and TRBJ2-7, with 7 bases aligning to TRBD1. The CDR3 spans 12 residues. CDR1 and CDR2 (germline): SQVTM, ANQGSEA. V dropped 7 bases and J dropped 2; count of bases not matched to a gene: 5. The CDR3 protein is CSAADRTYEQYF. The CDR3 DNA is TGCAGCGCGGCGGACAGGACCTACGAGCAGTACTTC.

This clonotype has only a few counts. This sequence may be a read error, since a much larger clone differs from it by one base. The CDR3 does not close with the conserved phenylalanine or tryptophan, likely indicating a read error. The CDR3 spells CASSLGADYEQYL. The CDR3 DNA sequence: TGTGCCAGCAGCTTAGGGGCCGACTACGAGCAGTACCTC. This rearrangement joins TRBV11-2 to TRBJ2-7; D call uncertain. V was trimmed by 1 base and J by 3 bases, leaving 7 bases between them. The CDR3 is 13 residues long. The germline CDR1 and CDR2 sequences are SGHAT and FQNNGV.

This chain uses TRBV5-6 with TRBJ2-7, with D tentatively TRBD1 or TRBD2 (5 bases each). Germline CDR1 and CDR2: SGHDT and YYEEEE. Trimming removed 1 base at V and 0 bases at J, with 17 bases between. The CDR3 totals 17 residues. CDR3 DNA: TGTGCCAGCAGCTTGATTCTATGGGGGAGCCTCTCCTACGAGCAGTACTTC. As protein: CASSLILWGSLSYEQYF. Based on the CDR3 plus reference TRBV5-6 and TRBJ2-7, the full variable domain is DAGVTQSPTHLIKTRGQQVTLRCSPKSGHDTVSWYQQALGQGPQFIFQYYEEEERQRGNFPDRFSGHQFPNYSSELNVNALLLGDSALYLCASSLILWGSLSYEQYFGPGTRLTVT.